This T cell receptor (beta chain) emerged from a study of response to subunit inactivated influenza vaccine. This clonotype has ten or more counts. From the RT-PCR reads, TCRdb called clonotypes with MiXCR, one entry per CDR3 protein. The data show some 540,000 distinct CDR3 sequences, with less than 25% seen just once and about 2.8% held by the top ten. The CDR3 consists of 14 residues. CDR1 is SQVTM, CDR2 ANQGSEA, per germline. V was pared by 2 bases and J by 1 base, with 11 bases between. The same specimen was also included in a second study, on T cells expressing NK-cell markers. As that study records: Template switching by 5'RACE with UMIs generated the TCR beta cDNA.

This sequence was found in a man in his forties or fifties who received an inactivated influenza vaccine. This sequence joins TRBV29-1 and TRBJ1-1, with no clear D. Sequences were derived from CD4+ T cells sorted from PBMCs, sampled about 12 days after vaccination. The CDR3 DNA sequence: TGCAGCGTTGAACCCCCGGCCAGGAACACTGAAGCTTTCTTT. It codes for CSVEPPARNTEAFF.